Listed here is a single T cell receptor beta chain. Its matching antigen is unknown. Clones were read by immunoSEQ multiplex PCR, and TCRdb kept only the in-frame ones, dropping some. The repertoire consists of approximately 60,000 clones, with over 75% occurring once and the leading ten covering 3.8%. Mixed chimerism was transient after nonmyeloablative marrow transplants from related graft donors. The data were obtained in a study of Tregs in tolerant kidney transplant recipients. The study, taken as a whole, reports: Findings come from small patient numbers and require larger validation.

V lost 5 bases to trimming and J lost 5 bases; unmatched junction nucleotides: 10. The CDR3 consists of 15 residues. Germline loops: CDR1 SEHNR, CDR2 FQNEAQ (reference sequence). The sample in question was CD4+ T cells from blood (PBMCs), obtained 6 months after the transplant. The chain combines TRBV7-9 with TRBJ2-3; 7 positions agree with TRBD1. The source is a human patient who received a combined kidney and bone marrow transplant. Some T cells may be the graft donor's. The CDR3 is CASSTRVTGVDTQYF. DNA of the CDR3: TGTGCCAGCAGCACAAGAGTCACAGGGGTAGATACGCAGTATTTT.